Below are 21 T cell receptor beta chains sequenced from a single sample in a study of control samples from healthy donors and cancer patients (dated by TCRdb to between 2020 and 2021). Receptor amplification or capture employed the immunoSEQ multiplex PCR assay. Not all clones reach the TCRdb copy of this immuneACCESS table, which keeps in-frame sequences only. Checked studies attribute under half of the gap to unresolved V genes and leave the rest unexplained. For this sample there are more than 100,000 clones; about 89% appear just once. The leading ten clones occupy 7.8% of the sample. Sequenced material: blood. The source is a woman under 30 in good health.

The chain is built from TRBV2 and TRBJ2-3; 12 bases are shared with TRBD2. CDR3 length equals 15 residues. CDR1 and CDR2 from the germline V gene are SNHLY and FYNNEI. The V segment lost 5 bases and the J segment 1 base; nucleotides outside the gene matches: 1. The CDR3 sequence is CASSRLAGGTDTQYF. DNA for the CDR3: TGTGCCAGCAGTAGACTAGCGGGGGGCACAGATACGCAGTATTTT.

The rearrangement links TRBV3-1 (or the pseudogene TRBV3-2) to TRBJ1-6; the D gene is possibly TRBD1 (5 bases). The CDR3 is made up of 14 amino acids. V gave up 2 bases and J gave up 10 bases, with 12 bases separating them. Germline lookup yields CDR1 LGHDT and CDR2 YNNKEL (reference sequence). The CDR3 region is CASSQQGVRSPLHF. CDR3 nucleotides: TGTGCCAGCAGCCAACAGGGAGTACGCTCACCCCTCCACTTT.

The chain uses TRBV3-1 (or the pseudogene TRBV3-2) and TRBJ2-5; 8 bases map to TRBD2. The CDR3 has 16 amino acids. Trimming cost V 0 bases and J 4 bases; bases outside gene matches: 7. Per germline, CDR1 LGHDT and CDR2 YNNKEL (reference sequence). CDR3 loop: CASSQDSGTRGETQYF. CDR3 DNA: TGTGCCAGCAGCCAAGATTCCGGGACTAGAGGAGAGACCCAGTACTTC.

The chain has TRBV7-2 and TRBJ2-3; 7 bases match TRBD2. With 2 bases clipped from V and 4 bases from J, the junction kept 6 bases outside the gene matches. The CDR3 consists of 15 residues. CDR1 is SGHTA and CDR2 is FQGNSA in the germline V gene. CDR3 sequence: CASSLPSGASDTQYF. DNA for the CDR3: TGTGCCAGCAGCTTACCAAGCGGGGCCTCAGATACGCAGTATTTT.

Note on this clone: One junction end does not reproduce the germline sequence, and a read error may be involved. The rearrangement joins TRBV7-7 to TRBJ2-5; 7 positions agree with TRBD1. Germline V lookup: CDR1 SSHAT, CDR2 FNYEAQ (reference sequence). There are 14 residues in the CDR3. The CDR3 DNA sequence: TGTGCTAGCAGCTTAGGGACAGCCGCCGAGACCCAGTACTTC. As protein: CASSLGTAAETQYF.

The V call is TRBV10-3, the J call TRBJ1-5; 7 positions agree with TRBD1. The CDR3 spans 16 residues. Losses at the gene ends were 0 bases for V and 4 bases for J; bases not matched to a gene: 6. Germline V gene data show CDR1 as ENHRY and CDR2 as SYGVKD. DNA for the CDR3: TGTGCCATCAGTGAGTCGTATATGACAGGGAATCAGCCCCAGCATTTT. Encoded protein: CAISESYMTGNQPQHF.

V is TRBV5-1 and J is TRBJ2-7, with 7 bases lining up with TRBD2. V lost 0 bases to trimming and J lost 2 bases; unmatched junction nucleotides: 2. Germline V gives CDR1 SGHRS, CDR2 YFSETQ. This CDR3 has 14 amino acids. CDR3 DNA: TGCGCCAGCAGCTTGGTCGGGGGGACCTACGAGCAGTACTTC. Translation: CASSLVGGTYEQYF.

The rearrangement uses TRBV14 and TRBJ2-7; D is undetermined. There are 13 residues in the CDR3. CDR1 and CDR2 (germline): SGHDN, FVKESK. Trimming cost V 8 bases and J 1 base, with 12 bases left between them. In DNA, the CDR3 is TGTGCCAGCGCGACATACATTTCCTACGAGCAGTACTTC. This encodes CASATYISYEQYF.

The gene calls are TRBV20-1 and TRBJ1-5, with 9 bases that match TRBD1. CDR1 is DFQATT and CDR2 is SNEGSKA in the germline V gene (reference sequence). CDR3 size: 15 residues. With 6 bases clipped from V and 4 bases from J, the junction kept 10 bases outside the gene matches. As DNA, the CDR3 is TGCAGTGCCAGTAAGGGGGACAGGGTGAATCAGCCCCAGCATTTT. It yields the protein CSASKGDRVNQPQHF.

CDR3 coding DNA: TGCGCCAGCAGCTTTGACAGGGTGGCTCCTAACTATGGCTACACCTTC. It codes for CASSFDRVAPNYGYTF. The chain employs TRBV5-1 and TRBJ1-2; 7 bases fit TRBD1. The CDR3 length is 16 residues. V lost 2 bases, J lost 0 bases, and 7 bases stayed unmatched. Germline V CDR1 and CDR2: SGHRS, YFSETQ.

The chain is built from TRBV14 and TRBJ2-7; the match to TRBD1 covers 9 bases. Germline CDR1 is SGHDN and CDR2 is FVKESK. The CDR3 is 15 residues long. Losses at the gene ends were 4 bases for V and 3 bases for J; bases not matched to a gene: 7. CDR3 nucleotide sequence: TGTGCCAGCAGCCTGCGGGACAGGGTAATCTACGAGCAGTACTTC. It codes for CASSLRDRVIYEQYF.

This chain connects TRBV2 to TRBJ2-7; 11 bases align to TRBD2. This CDR3 spans 15 amino acids. Germline loops: CDR1 SNHLY, CDR2 FYNNEI. V trimming: 6 bases; J trimming: 6 bases; junction bases outside the gene matches: 10. DNA of the CDR3: TGTGCCAGCAGCTATTCTACCGGGACTAGCGGCGAGCAGTACTTC. It codes for CASSYSTGTSGEQYF.

This chain connects TRBV10-2 to TRBJ2-2; D is perhaps TRBD2 (7 bases). The germline V gene has CDR1 WSHSY and CDR2 SAAADI. This CDR3 spans 16 amino acids. V lost 2 bases and J lost 5, with 15 bases in between. The CDR3 is CASSEMREGVTGELFF. CDR3 sequence (DNA): TGCGCCAGCAGTGAGATGAGGGAGGGGGTTACCGGGGAGCTGTTTTTT.

J is TRBJ1-3 and V is TRBV19; 7 nucleotides match TRBD1. The CDR3 has 15 residues. Germline CDR1 LNHDA, CDR2 SQIVND (reference sequence). Unmatched junction bases numbered 4, after V lost 5 bases and J lost 0 bases. CDR3 in DNA: TGTGCCAGTAGTCCCGGGACAGTCTCTGGAAACACCATATATTTT. It specifies CASSPGTVSGNTIYF.

The chain carries TRBV5-5 and TRBJ1-1; D is unclear. The CDR3 runs 14 residues. V gave up 0 bases and J gave up 0 bases, with 6 bases separating them. Looked up from germline, CDR1 is SGHKS and CDR2 is YYEKEE (reference sequence). DNA of the CDR3: TGTGCCAGCAGCTTGGTAGATATGAACACTGAAGCTTTCTTT. Protein sequence: CASSLVDMNTEAFF.

CDR3 nucleotide sequence: TGTGCCAGCAGTGAAACGGACAGGGGTGGCGAGCAGTACTTC. This encodes CASSETDRGGEQYF. The chain links TRBV2 to TRBJ2-7, with 9 bases identical to TRBD1. The CDR3 is 14 residues long. V lost 2 bases, J lost 6 bases, and 5 bases stayed unmatched. Germline V CDR1 and CDR2: SNHLY, FYNNEI.

The CDR3 nucleotides read TGCGCCAGCAGTCTGGACGGGGTCTATGGCTACACCTTC. Translated: CASSLDGVYGYTF. V is TRBV5-1 and J is TRBJ1-2, with D unclear. From germline, CDR1 is SGHRS and CDR2 YFSETQ. V was trimmed by 5 bases and J by 4 bases, leaving 12 bases between them. The CDR3 has 13 amino acids.

The rearrangement joins TRBV6-1 to TRBJ1-5; D call uncertain. Deletions cut 1 base from V and 2 bases from J, with 3 bases between. The germline CDR1 and CDR2 sequences are MNHNS and SASEGT. The CDR3 is 13 residues long. CDR3 coding DNA: TGTGCCAGCAGTGAAGTGGGCAATCAGCCCCAGCATTTT. Translation gives CASSEVGNQPQHF.

J is TRBJ2-7 and V is TRBV4-3; 12 positions agree with TRBD2. J was trimmed by 2 bases and V by 3 bases; bases with no gene match: 8. Per the germline V gene, CDR1 is LGHNA and CDR2 is YSLEER. This CDR3 has 17 residues. CDR3 in DNA: TGCGCCAGCAGCCAGTTTGCTCTAGCGGGGGGGCCCTACGAGCAGTACTTC. It encodes CASSQFALAGGPYEQYF.

The chain couples TRBV6-2 or TRBV6-3 to TRBJ2-1; D not resolved. Deletions cut 2 bases from V and 3 bases from J, with 5 bases between. The V gene's germline CDR1 is MNHEY and CDR2 SVGEGT. This CDR3 region has 13 residues. CDR3 in DNA: TGTGCCAGCAGTTACCAAAGCTACAATGAGCAGTTCTTC. Protein sequence: CASSYQSYNEQFF.

This chain uses TRBV5-1 with TRBJ2-5; TRBD2 matches 10 bases. The CDR3 extends over 17 amino acids. The germline V gene encodes CDR1 SGHRS and CDR2 YFSETQ. Trimming cost V 2 bases and J 5 bases; bases outside gene matches: 12. In DNA form, the CDR3 reads TGCGCCAGCAGCTTCTCAGCTAGCGGGAGTTCGGGGGAGACCCAGTACTTC. It codes for CASSFSASGSSGETQYF.